This T cell receptor (beta chain) stems from a study of shared clonotypes between healthy human individuals. Study overall: The study used three CD4 naive, three CD4 memory, two CD8 naive and one CD8 memory plate per donor.

Source study methods: Owing to the provision of junction-only sequences devoid of quality scores by immunoSEQ, filtering differed. Profiling relied on immunoSEQ multiplex PCR, and the TCRdb table lists in-frame clones only, not all of them. Clonal size and the V and J genes are those of that table, whereas D and trimming came from the DNA. Among about 580,000 clones listed, roughly 98% were seen once. Per germline, CDR1 MDHEN and CDR2 SYDVKM. Trimming removed 3 bases from V and 0 bases from J, with 15 bases in between. CDR3 length: 17 amino acids. The naive CD8 population came from CD45RO-negative cells selected for CCR7, without terminally differentiated effector memory CD45RA+ cells. Donors comprised only Caucasian adults living in Nashville, Tennessee. This clone has just a few counts.

This TCR was recovered from a man aged 25 to 40 in good health. This chain uses TRBV28 with TRBJ2-1; weak D call: TRBD2 (6 bases). Sequencing input: naive CD8+ T cells sorted from blood. The CDR3 DNA reads TGTGCCAGCAGTTTGGGCCAAGCGGGCATCTCCTACAATGAGCAGTTCTTC. Its translation: CASSLGQAGISYNEQFF.